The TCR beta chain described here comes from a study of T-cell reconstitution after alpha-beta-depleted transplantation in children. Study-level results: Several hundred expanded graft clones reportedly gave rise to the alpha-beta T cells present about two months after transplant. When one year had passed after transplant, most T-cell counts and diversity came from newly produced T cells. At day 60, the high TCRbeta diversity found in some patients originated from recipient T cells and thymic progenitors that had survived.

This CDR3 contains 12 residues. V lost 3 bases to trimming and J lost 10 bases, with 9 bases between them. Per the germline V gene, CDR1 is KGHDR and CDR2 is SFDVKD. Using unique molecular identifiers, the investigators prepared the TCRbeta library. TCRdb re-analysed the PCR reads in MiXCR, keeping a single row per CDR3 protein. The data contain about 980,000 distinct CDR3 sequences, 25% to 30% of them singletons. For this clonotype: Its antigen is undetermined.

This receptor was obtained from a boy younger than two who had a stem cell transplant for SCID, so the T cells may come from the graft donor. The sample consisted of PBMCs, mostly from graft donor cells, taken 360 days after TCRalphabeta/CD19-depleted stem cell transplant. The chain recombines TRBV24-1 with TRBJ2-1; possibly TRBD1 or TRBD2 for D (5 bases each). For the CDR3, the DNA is TGTGCCACCAGTGATATGGGGGACGAGCAGTTCTTC. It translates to CATSDMGDEQFF.